Below, 21 T cell receptor beta chains from the same sample are listed, as sequenced in a study of T cell repertoires in cytomegalovirus infection. Antigens of these TCRs are unknown. Each CDR3 protein is one row after TCRdb ran MiXCR on the reads. The table lists about 770,000 distinct CDR3 sequences, around 29% of them singletons. Sequenced material: cultured CD8+ T cells from PBMCs, taken from culture after CMV antigen stimulation. Source of these receptors: a human donor in good health (CMV status not recorded). Some clones in this sample may be carry-over from other donors' samples.

This clonotype was detected a few times. DNA for the CDR3: TGTGCCAGTAACCCACTACAGGGGAACACCGGGGAGCTGTTTTTT. It yields the protein CASNPLQGNTGELFF. This sequence joins TRBV19 and TRBJ2-2; possibly TRBD1 for D (6 bases). The CDR3 length is 15 residues. Germline CDR1 is LNHDA and CDR2 is SQIVND (reference sequence). Trimming took 7 bases from V and 1 from J, leaving 13 bases between them.

This clonotype appeared a few times. The rearrangement uses TRBV4-1 and TRBJ2-1; the D gene is possibly TRBD2 (5 bases). Between the trimmed V and J ends, which lost 0 bases and 2 bases, there was a span of 14 bases. The CDR3 sequence is 17 residues long. Germline V gene lookup returns CDR1 MGHRA and CDR2 YSYEKL. CDR3 in DNA: TGCGCCAGCAGCCAAGAGGTACTAGTCCCAACCTACAATGAGCAGTTCTTC. Translated: CASSQEVLVPTYNEQFF.

The chain uses TRBV27 and TRBJ2-1; D is undetermined. V was clipped by 6 bases and J by 6 bases, with 9 bases between them. The CDR3 is made up of 12 amino acids. CDR1 and CDR2 from the germline V gene are MNHEY and SMNVEV (reference sequence). This CDR3 reads CASSSLSNEQFF. CDR3 in DNA: TGTGCCAGCAGCTCCCTATCCAATGAGCAGTTCTTC.

This clonotype was seen a handful of times. V gene TRBV7-6 combines with J gene TRBJ2-1; D is unresolved. This CDR3 is built from 12 residues. V was clipped by 4 bases and J by 4 bases, with 5 bases between them. Germline V gene data show CDR1 as SGHVS and CDR2 as FNYEAQ. The CDR3 loop is CASSSKYNEQFF. In DNA, the CDR3 is TGTGCCAGCAGCTCAAAGTACAATGAGCAGTTCTTC.

In the case of this clonotype: Just one base apart from a much larger clone, this may be a read error. The rearrangement uses TRBV7-2 and TRBJ2-3; the match to TRBD1 covers 8 bases. Germline V gene data show CDR1 as SGHTA and CDR2 as FQGNSA. This CDR3 contains 15 residues. V lost 5 bases to trimming and J lost 2 bases; unmatched junction nucleotides: 6. The CDR3 nucleotides read TGTGCCAGCAGCCGGGGACAGGCCCCCACAGATACGCAGTATTTT. The encoded protein is CASSRGQAPTDTQYF. Full variable domain (missing parts from reference TRBV7-2 and TRBJ2-3): GAGVSQSPSNKVTEKGKDVELRCDPISGHTALYWYRQSLGQGLEFLIYFQGNSAPDKSGLPSDRFSAERTGGSVSTLTIQRTQQEDSAVYLCASSRGQAPTDTQYFGPGTRLTVL.

This clonotype was counted between two and nine times. V and J are TRBV7-3 and TRBJ2-1; D might be TRBD2 (5 bases). The germline CDR1 and CDR2 sequences are SGHTA and FQGTGA. The CDR3 totals 15 residues. V was clipped by 5 bases and J by 7 bases, with 18 bases between them. The CDR3 DNA follows: TGTGCCAGCAGCCAAAGCGGAACGTCCGGGAATGAGCAGTTCTTC. Encoded protein: CASSQSGTSGNEQFF.

The rearrangement uses TRBV20-1 and TRBJ2-7; TRBD1 aligns across 7 bases. After removal of 4 bases from V and 3 bases from J, the junction contained 6 bases not matched to a gene. CDR3 size: 13 residues. Germline loops: CDR1 DFQATT, CDR2 SNEGSKA (reference sequence). The CDR3 spells CSAKGTENYEQYV. CDR3 sequence (DNA): TGCAGTGCTAAGGGGACAGAGAACTACGAGCAGTACGTC.

The J gene is TRBJ1-1, the V gene TRBV4-1; D gene ambiguous. V dropped 3 bases and J dropped 5 bases, with 19 bases sitting between them. The length of the CDR3 is 16 residues. Germline-derived CDR1 and CDR2 are MGHRA and YSYEKL. The CDR3 nucleotides are TGCGCCAGCAGCCATCTAGGAGATTCTTGGGAAACTGAAGCTTTCTTT. Residues: CASSHLGDSWETEAFF.

The CDR3, as DNA: TGTGCCAGCAGTTCTCCCCAGGGCCCTGAAGCTTTCTTT. Its protein is CASSSPQGPEAFF. The J gene is TRBJ1-1, the V gene TRBV27, with TRBD1 as a possible D gene (5 bases). Germline CDR1 MNHEY, CDR2 SMNVEV (reference sequence). The CDR3 consists of 13 residues. V was pared by 4 bases and J by 6 bases, with 12 bases between.

This clonotype has ten or more counts. The rearrangement links TRBV7-9 to TRBJ2-1; D possibly corresponds to TRBD2 (5 bases). The germline V gene has CDR1 SEHNR and CDR2 FQNEAQ (reference sequence). The CDR3 is 13 residues long. Trimming took 6 bases from V and 8 from J, leaving 14 bases between them. The CDR3 DNA reads as TGTGCCAGCAGTCCAGGACTGAACGATGAGCAGTTCTTC. Protein product: CASSPGLNDEQFF. The whole variable domain, filled in from reference TRBV7-9 and TRBJ2-1, reads DTGVSQNPRHKITKRGQNVTFRCDPISEHNRLYWYRQTLGQGPEFLTYFQNEAQLEKSRLLSDRFSAERPKGSFSTLEIQRTEQGDSAMYLCASSPGLNDEQFFGPGTRLTVL.

This clonotype showed up just a few times. The rearrangement joins TRBV4-2 to TRBJ2-7; 8 nucleotides line up with TRBD2. Trimming removed 0 bases from V and 1 base from J; junction bases left unmatched: 11. There are 18 residues in the CDR3. The germline CDR1 and CDR2 sequences are LGHNA and YNFKEQ. CDR3 bases: TGTGCCAGCAGCCAAGAAAAAGCGGCGGGGGGTAATTCCTACGAGCAGTACTTC. This encodes CASSQEKAAGGNSYEQYF.

Here the CDR3 reads CASGFTESYNEQFF. Written as DNA, the CDR3 is TGTGCTAGTGGTTTCACGGAGAGCTACAATGAGCAGTTCTTC. The chain is built from TRBV12-5 and TRBJ2-1; no reliable D call. Trimming cost V 3 bases and J 3 bases, with 9 bases left between them. CDR1 and CDR2 from the germline V gene are LGHNT and FRNRAP. This CDR3 spans 14 amino acids.

The V gene is TRBV4-2, the J gene TRBJ2-3; 12 positions agree with TRBD2. V dropped 1 base and J dropped 2; count of bases not matched to a gene: 7. The germline V gene encodes CDR1 LGHNA and CDR2 YNFKEQ. The CDR3 loop spans 18 amino acids. This chain's CDR3 is CASSQGLAGGPDTDTQYF. DNA for the CDR3: TGTGCCAGCAGCCAAGGGCTAGCGGGGGGGCCGGACACAGATACGCAGTATTTT.

The chain recombines TRBV5-6 with TRBJ1-6, with D possibly being TRBD1 (6 bases). CDR1 and CDR2 (germline): SGHDT, YYEEEE. V lost 3 bases and J 7 bases, leaving 8 bases between the germline ends. The CDR3 runs 13 residues. The CDR3 here is CASSWGQNSPLHF. The CDR3 nucleotides read TGTGCCAGCAGCTGGGGGCAGAATTCACCCCTCCACTTT. The full variable domain, in which reference TRBV5-6 and TRBJ1-6 provide the parts outside the CDR3, is DAGVTQSPTHLIKTRGQQVTLRCSPKSGHDTVSWYQQALGQGPQFIFQYYEEEERQRGNFPDRFSGHQFPNYSSELNVNALLLGDSALYLCASSWGQNSPLHFGNGTRLTVT.

The chain employs TRBV15 and TRBJ2-1, with D possibly being TRBD2 (5 bases). This CDR3 spans 12 amino acids. In germline, CDR1 is LNHNV, CDR2 YYDKDF (reference sequence). Between the trimmed V and J ends, which lost 5 bases and 6 bases, there was a span of 8 bases. The CDR3 is CATSPDFNEQFF. The CDR3 DNA follows: TGTGCCACCAGCCCGGACTTCAATGAGCAGTTCTTC. The full variable domain, completed using reference TRBV15 and TRBJ2-1, is DAMVIQNPRYQVTQFGKPVTLSCSQTLNHNVMYWYQQKSSQAPKLLFHYYDKDFNNEADTPDNFQSRRPNTSFCFLDIRSPGLGDTAMYLCATSPDFNEQFFGPGTRLTVL.

In this sample, this clonotype turned up a few times. This chain's CDR3 is CASSTSGNIQYF. CDR3 nucleotide sequence: TGTGCCAGTAGTACCTCGGGCAACATTCAGTACTTC. The rearrangement joins TRBV19 to TRBJ2-4; D is ambiguous. This CDR3 region has 12 residues. Per germline, CDR1 LNHDA and CDR2 SQIVND (reference sequence). The V end lost 4 bases, the J end lost 7 bases, and 8 bases lay between the germline ends.

This chain joins TRBV6-2 or TRBV6-3 and TRBJ2-1; TRBD1 aligns across 12 bases. The germline V gene encodes CDR1 MNHEY and CDR2 SVGEGT. V shed 4 bases, J shed 9 bases, and the junction held 10 bases outside the gene matches. The CDR3 sequence is 16 residues long. CDR3 sequence: CASSFGTGGPLGEQFF. In DNA, the CDR3 is TGTGCCAGCAGTTTTGGGACAGGGGGCCCCCTAGGTGAGCAGTTCTTC.

V gene TRBV2 combines with J gene TRBJ2-3, with TRBD2 matching over 7 bases. V lost 4 bases, J lost 3 bases, and 7 bases stayed unmatched. Per germline, CDR1 SNHLY and CDR2 FYNNEI. The CDR3 loop spans 15 amino acids. The CDR3 loop is CASSGTRSRTDTQYF. CDR3 nucleotides: TGTGCCAGCAGTGGGACTAGGTCACGGACAGATACGCAGTATTTT.

The rearrangement uses TRBV29-1 and TRBJ1-2; 8 nucleotides line up with TRBD1. V lost 2 bases, J lost 0 bases, and 5 bases stayed unmatched. Germline-derived CDR1 and CDR2 are SQVTM and ANQGSEA. The CDR3 has 15 amino acids. The CDR3 sequence: CSVENRGSTNYGYTF. The CDR3 bases are TGCAGCGTTGAAAACAGGGGGAGTACTAACTATGGCTACACCTTC.

This clonotype was seen more than once but under ten times. The DNA of the CDR3 is TGTGCCAGCTCACCTCCCGCCTATAGCGGGGGCCAACAAGAGACCCAGTACTTC. This codes for CASSPPAYSGGQQETQYF. The V call is TRBV18, the J call TRBJ2-5; 9 bases are a match to TRBD2. The length of the CDR3 is 18 residues. CDR1 and CDR2 from the germline V gene are KGHSH and LQKENI. With V trimmed by 3 bases and J by 2 bases, 13 bases remained unmatched. The variable domain in full, with the rest retrieved from reference TRBV18 and TRBJ2-5, is NAGVMQNPRHLVRRRGQEARLRCSPMKGHSHVYWYRQLPEEGLKFMVYLQKENIIDESGMPKERFSAEFPKEGPSILRIQQVVRGDSAAYFCASSPPAYSGGQQETQYFGPGTRLLVL.

V gene TRBV5-1 combines with J gene TRBJ2-1; 8 nucleotides agree with TRBD2. Germline values: CDR1 SGHRS, CDR2 YFSETQ. Unmatched junction bases numbered 8, after V lost 2 bases and J lost 7 bases. The CDR3 contains 15 residues. In DNA, the CDR3 is TGCGCCAGCAGCTTCTGGGCGGGGGGAGGAAATGAGCAGTTCTTC. Encoded protein: CASSFWAGGGNEQFF.